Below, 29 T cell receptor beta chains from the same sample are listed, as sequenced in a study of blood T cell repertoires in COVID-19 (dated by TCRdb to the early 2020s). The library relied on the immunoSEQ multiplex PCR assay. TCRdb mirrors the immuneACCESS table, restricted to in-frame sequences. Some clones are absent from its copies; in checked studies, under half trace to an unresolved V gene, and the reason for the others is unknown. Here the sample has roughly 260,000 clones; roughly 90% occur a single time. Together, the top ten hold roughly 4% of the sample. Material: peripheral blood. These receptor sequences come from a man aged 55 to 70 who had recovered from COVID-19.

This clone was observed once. The CDR3 DNA reads as TGTGCCAGCAGTCTCGCCTGGCTTGACACTGAAGCTTTCTTT. Its protein product is CASSLAWLDTEAFF. J is TRBJ1-1 and V is TRBV27, with D uncertain. There are 14 residues in the CDR3. Deletions cut 5 bases from V and 3 bases from J, with 13 bases between. Germline V gene lookup returns CDR1 MNHEY and CDR2 SMNVEV (reference sequence).

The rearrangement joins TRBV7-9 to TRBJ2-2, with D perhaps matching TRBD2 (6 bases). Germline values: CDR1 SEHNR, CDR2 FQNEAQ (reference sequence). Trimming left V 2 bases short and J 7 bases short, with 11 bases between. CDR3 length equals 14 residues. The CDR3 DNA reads TGTGCCAGCAGCTTATCGGCGCGGGACGGGGAGCTGTTTTTT. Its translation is CASSLSARDGELFF.

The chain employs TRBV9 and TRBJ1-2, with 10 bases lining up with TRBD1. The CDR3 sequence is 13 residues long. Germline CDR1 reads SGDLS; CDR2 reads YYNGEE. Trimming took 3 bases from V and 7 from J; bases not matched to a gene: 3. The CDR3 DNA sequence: TGTGCCAGCAGCGGACAGGGGGCGGGTGGCTACACCTTC. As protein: CASSGQGAGGYTF.

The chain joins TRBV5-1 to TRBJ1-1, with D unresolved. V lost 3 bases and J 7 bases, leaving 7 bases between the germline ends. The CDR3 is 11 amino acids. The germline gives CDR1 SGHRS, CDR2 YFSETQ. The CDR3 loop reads CASSSSDEAFF. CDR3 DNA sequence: TGCGCCAGCAGCTCGTCAGATGAAGCTTTCTTT.

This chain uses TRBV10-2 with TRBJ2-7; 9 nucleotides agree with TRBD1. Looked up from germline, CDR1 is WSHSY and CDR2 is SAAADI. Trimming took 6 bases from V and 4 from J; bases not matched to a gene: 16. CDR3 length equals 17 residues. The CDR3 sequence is CASRREGAGQGSYEQYF. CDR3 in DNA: TGCGCCAGCAGGAGGGAGGGGGCGGGACAGGGTTCGTACGAGCAGTACTTC.

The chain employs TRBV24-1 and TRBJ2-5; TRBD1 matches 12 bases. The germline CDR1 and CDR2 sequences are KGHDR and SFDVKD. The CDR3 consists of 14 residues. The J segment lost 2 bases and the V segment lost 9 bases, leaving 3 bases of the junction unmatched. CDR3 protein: CATGDRGQQETQYF. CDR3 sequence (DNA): TGTGCCACCGGGGACAGGGGGCAACAAGAGACCCAGTACTTC.

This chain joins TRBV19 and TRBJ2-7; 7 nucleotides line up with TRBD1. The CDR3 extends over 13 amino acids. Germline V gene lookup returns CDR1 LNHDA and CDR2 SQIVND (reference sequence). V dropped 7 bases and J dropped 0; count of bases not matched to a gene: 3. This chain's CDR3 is CASKGQSSYEQYF. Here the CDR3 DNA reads TGTGCCAGTAAGGGACAGAGCTCCTACGAGCAGTACTTC.

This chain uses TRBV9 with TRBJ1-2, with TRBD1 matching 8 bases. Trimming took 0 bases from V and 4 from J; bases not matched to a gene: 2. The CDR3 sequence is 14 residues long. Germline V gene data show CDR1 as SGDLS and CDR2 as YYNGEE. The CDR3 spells CASSVAGQAYGYTF. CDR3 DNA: TGTGCCAGCAGCGTAGCGGGACAGGCCTATGGCTACACCTTC.

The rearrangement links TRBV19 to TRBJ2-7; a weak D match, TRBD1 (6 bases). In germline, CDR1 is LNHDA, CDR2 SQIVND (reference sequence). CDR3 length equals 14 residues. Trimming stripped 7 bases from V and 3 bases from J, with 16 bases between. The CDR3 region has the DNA TGTGCCAGTACCAGGACAGCAACTAACTACGAGCAGTACTTC. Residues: CASTRTATNYEQYF.

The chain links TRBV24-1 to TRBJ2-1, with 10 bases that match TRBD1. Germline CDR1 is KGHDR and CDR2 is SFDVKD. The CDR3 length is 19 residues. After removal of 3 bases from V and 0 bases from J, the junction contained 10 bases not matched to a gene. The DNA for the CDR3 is TGTGCCACCAGTGATGATGACAGGGGGCGAGTTCACTCCTACAATGAGCAGTTCTTC. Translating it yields CATSDDDRGRVHSYNEQFF.

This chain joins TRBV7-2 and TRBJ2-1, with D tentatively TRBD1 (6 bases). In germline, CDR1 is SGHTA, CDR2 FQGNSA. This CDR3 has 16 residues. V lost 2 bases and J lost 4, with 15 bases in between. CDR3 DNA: TGTGCCAGCAGCTTACACAGGACAGCCCAATACAATGAGCAGTTCTTC. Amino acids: CASSLHRTAQYNEQFF.

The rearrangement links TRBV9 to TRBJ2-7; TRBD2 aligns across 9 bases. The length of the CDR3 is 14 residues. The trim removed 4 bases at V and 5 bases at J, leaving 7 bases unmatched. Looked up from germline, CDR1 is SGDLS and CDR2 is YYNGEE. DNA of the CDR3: TGTGCCAGCAGCTCGCGGGGGGGCGCCGACGAGCAGTACTTC. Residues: CASSSRGGADEQYF.

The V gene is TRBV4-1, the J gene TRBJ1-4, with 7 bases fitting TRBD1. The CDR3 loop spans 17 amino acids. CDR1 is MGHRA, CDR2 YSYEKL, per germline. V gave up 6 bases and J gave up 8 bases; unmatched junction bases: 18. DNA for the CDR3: TGCGCCAGCAGTCAAATCCGGGACAGTGGCTTGGGGGAAAAACTGTTTTTT. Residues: CASSQIRDSGLGEKLFF.

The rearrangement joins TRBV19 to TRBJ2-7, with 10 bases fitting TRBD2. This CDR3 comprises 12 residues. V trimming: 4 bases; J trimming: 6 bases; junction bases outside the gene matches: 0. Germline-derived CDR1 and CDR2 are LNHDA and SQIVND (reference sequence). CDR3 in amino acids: CASSRTSGEQYF. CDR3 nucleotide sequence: TGTGCCAGTAGTAGGACTAGCGGCGAGCAGTACTTC.

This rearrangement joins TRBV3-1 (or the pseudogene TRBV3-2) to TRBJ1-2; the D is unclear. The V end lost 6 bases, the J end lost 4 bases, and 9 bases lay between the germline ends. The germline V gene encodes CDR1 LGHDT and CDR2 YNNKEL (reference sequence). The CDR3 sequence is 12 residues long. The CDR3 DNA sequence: TGTGCCAGCAGTAGAGGGATCTATGGCTACACCTTC. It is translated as CASSRGIYGYTF.

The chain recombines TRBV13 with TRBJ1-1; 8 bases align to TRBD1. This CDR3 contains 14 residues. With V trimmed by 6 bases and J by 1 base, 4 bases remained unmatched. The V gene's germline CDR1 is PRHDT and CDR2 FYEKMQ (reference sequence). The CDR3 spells CASRQGVGNTEAFF. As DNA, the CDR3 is TGTGCCAGCAGACAGGGGGTGGGGAACACTGAAGCTTTCTTT.

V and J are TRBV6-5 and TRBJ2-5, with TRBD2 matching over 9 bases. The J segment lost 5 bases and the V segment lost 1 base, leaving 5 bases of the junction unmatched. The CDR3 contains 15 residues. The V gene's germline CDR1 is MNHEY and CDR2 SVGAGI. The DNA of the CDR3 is TGTGCCAGCAGTTACTTGCGGGGGGGCCTGGAGACCCAGTACTTC. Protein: CASSYLRGGLETQYF.

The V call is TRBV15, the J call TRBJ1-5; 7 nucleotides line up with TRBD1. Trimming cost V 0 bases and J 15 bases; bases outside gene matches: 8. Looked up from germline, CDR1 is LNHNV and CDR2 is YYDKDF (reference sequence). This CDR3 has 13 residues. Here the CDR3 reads CATSRDQTGVGHF. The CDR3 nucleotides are TGTGCCACCAGCAGAGACCAAACAGGGGTTGGGCATTTT.

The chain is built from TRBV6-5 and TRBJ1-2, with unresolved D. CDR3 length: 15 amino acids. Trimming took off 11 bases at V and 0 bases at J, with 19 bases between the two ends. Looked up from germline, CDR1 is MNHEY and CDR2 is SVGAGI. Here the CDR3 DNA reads TGTGCCGGTCCCTGCGGGGATCAAGCTAACTATGGCTACACCTTC. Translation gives CAGPCGDQANYGYTF.

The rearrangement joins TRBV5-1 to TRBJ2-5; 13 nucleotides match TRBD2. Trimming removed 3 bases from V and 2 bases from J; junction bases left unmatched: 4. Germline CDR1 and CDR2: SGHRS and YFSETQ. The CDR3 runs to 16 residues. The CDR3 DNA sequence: TGCGCCAGCAGCTCCCAACTAGCGGGGGGGCAAGAGACCCAGTACTTC. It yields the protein CASSSQLAGGQETQYF.

The CDR3 loop reads CASSLTGTDTQYF. The CDR3 DNA follows: TGTGCCAGCAGCTTGACAGGCACAGATACGCAGTATTTT. The V call is TRBV7-9, the J call TRBJ2-3; D is perhaps TRBD1 (5 bases). Germline CDR1 reads SEHNR; CDR2 reads FQNEAQ (reference sequence). Trimming shortened V by 3 bases and J by 1 base, and 5 bases separated the two germline ends. The CDR3 is 13 amino acids.

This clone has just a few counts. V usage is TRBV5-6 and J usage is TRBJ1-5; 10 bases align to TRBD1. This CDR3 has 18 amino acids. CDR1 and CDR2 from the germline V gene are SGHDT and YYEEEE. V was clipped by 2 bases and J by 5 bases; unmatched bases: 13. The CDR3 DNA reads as TGTGCCAGCAGCTTATCCCACGGGACAGGGGCCCGGGATCAGCCCCAGCATTTT. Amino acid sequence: CASSLSHGTGARDQPQHF. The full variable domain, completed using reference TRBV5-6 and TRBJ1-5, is DAGVTQSPTHLIKTRGQQVTLRCSPKSGHDTVSWYQQALGQGPQFIFQYYEEEERQRGNFPDRFSGHQFPNYSSELNVNALLLGDSALYLCASSLSHGTGARDQPQHFGDGTRLSIL.

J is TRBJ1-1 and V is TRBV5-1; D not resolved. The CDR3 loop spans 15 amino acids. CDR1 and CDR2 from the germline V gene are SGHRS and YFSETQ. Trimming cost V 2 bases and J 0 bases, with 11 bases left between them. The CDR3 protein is CASSFLKQLNTEAFF. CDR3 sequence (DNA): TGCGCCAGCAGCTTTCTGAAACAGCTGAACACTGAAGCTTTCTTT.

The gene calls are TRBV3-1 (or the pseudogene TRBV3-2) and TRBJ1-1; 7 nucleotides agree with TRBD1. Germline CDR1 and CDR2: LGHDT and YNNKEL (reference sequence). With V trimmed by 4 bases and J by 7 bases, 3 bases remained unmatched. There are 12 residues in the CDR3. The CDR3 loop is CASSPNRGEAFF. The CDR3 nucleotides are TGTGCCAGCAGCCCTAACAGGGGTGAAGCTTTCTTT.

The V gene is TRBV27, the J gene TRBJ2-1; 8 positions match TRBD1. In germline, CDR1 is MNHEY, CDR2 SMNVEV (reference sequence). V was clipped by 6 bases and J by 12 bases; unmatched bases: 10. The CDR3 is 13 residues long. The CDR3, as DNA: TGTGCCAGCAGGAGGACAGGGTCCTGGGGGCAGTTCTTC. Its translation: CASRRTGSWGQFF.

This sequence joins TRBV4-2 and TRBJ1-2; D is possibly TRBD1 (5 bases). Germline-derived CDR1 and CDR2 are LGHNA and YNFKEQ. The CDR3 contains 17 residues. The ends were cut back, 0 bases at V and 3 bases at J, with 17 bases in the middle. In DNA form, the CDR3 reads TGTGCCAGCAGCCAAGACCATGGGGCTGTTAGGTACTATGGCTACACCTTC. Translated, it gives CASSQDHGAVRYYGYTF.

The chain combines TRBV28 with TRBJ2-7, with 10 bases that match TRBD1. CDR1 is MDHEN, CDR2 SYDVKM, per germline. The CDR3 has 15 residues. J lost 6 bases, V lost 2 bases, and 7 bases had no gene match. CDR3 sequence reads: CASSLAGTGAFEQYF. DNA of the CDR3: TGTGCCAGCAGTTTAGCCGGGACAGGGGCGTTCGAGCAGTACTTC.

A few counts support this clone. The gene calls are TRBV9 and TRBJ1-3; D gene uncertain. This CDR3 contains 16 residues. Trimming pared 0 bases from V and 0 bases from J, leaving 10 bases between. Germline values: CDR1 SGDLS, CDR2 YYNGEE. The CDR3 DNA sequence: TGTGCCAGCAGCGTAGGAGGAGCTACCTCTGGAAACACCATATATTTT. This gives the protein CASSVGGATSGNTIYF.

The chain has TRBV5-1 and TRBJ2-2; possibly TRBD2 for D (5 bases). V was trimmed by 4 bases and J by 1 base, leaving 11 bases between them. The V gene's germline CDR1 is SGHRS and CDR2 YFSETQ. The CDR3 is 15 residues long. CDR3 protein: CASSKDRGNTGELFF. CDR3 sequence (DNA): TGCGCCAGCAGCAAGGACCGGGGGAACACCGGGGAGCTGTTTTTT.